These T cell receptor beta chains were read from a single sample in a study of T cell responses to AZD1222 COVID-19 vaccine. The assay was immunoSEQ multiplex PCR, and TCRdb's table has in-frame clones only and misses some. Among approximately 120,000 clones, more than 70% were seen once, and the ten largest hold 4.2%. Here the sequenced sample was peripheral blood, taken on day 0 of AZD1222 vaccination. These receptor sequences come from an adult in good health. Each CDR3 is given with its conserved first and last residue. D genes are given only for firm matches. Clone sizes are given selectively: once, few, many, or a class where the clone is expanded.

j_call d_call clone_size v_call cdr3_nt cdr3_aa
TRBJ1-2 NA NA TRBV9 TGTGCCAGCAGCGTAGGACTGGGGGACTATGGCTACACCTTC CASSVGLGDYGYTF
TRBJ2-1 TRBD1 NA TRBV5-6 TGTGCCAGCACCACCCAGGGGGAGACAGGGGGGTCCAATGAGCAGTTCTTC CASTTQGETGGSNEQFF
TRBJ1-1 TRBD1 NA TRBV5-4 TGTGCCAGCAGCTTGGGAGGGACAGGAGAAGCTTTCTTT CASSLGGTGEAFF
TRBJ2-7 NA NA TRBV5-6 TGTGCCAGCAGCGACGCCTCAGCGTCCTACGAGCAGTACTTC CASSDASASYEQYF
TRBJ2-7 NA NA TRBV27 TGTGCCAGCAGTCAATTTGGGACCGCCTCCTACGAGCAGTACTTC CASSQFGTASYEQYF
TRBJ2-1 TRBD2 NA TRBV6-5 TGTGCCAGCTCGCTAACTAGCGGGAGGGCCAATGAGCAGTTCTTC CASSLTSGRANEQFF
TRBJ2-2 NA once TRBV5-1 TGCGCCAGCAGCCGCGATAGGGGAACCGGGGAGCTGTTTTTT CASSRDRGTGELFF
TRBJ1-4 NA NA TRBV20-1 TGCAGTGCCAGGTTTGGTGAAAAACTGTTTTTT CSARFGEKLFF
TRBJ1-6 NA NA TRBV10-3 TGTGCCATCGGGACTGAGCATAATTCACCCCTCCACTTT CAIGTEHNSPLHF
TRBJ2-4 NA NA TRBV7-2 TGTGCCAGCAGCCTTGAAGAGGGCCACATTCAGTACTTC CASSLEEGHIQYF
TRBJ2-3 NA NA TRBV6-5 TGTGCCAGCAGCCCAGCGGGTTTTTCAGATACGCAGTATTTT CASSPAGFSDTQYF
TRBJ2-4 TRBD2 NA TRBV9 TGTGCCAGCAGCGTAGACGCGGGGGGCCCAGCTTTGACCAAAAACATTCAGTACTTC CASSVDAGGPALTKNIQYF
TRBJ1-4 NA once TRBV5-6 TGTGCCAGCAGCCTTATACTGGGTGAAAAACTGTTTTTT CASSLILGEKLFF
TRBJ2-3 NA NA TRBV7-3 TGTGCCAGCAGCTCTAGCGCTAGCACAGATACGCAGTATTTT CASSSSASTDTQYF
TRBJ2-5 TRBD1 NA TRBV5-5 TGTGCCAGCGGGACAGGGGACCCACAAGAGACCCAGTACTTC CASGTGDPQETQYF
TRBJ1-2 NA NA TRBV5-6 TGTGCCAGCAGCCCGCCGGGACGGCGATCCCAGCACGGCTACACCTTC CASSPPGRRSQHGYTF
TRBJ2-5 TRBD1 NA TRBV28 TGTGCCAGCGTGAATTCAGGGGACAGCCAAGAGACCCAGTACTTC CASVNSGDSQETQYF
TRBJ2-7 NA NA TRBV9 TGTGCCAGCAGCCCCGGGAGAGGGTCCTACGAGCAGTACTTC CASSPGRGSYEQYF
TRBJ2-7 TRBD2 NA TRBV4-2 TGTGCCAGCAGCCAAGGGCAGCGGGGCCCCTACGAGCAGTACTTC CASSQGQRGPYEQYF
TRBJ2-7 NA NA TRBV10-1 TGCGCCAGCAGTGGCGGGAAGGGCCACGAGCAGTACTTC CASSGGKGHEQYF
TRBJ1-4 NA NA TRBV18 TGTGCCAGCTCACCCGGCCAGTTTAATGAAAAACTGTTTTTT CASSPGQFNEKLFF
TRBJ2-1 TRBD2 NA TRBV11-2 TGTGCCAGCAGCTTGATCACTAGCGACAATGAGCAGTTCTTC CASSLITSDNEQFF
TRBJ1-2 NA NA TRBV27 TGTGCCAGCAACCCTAGGGGGAGGGGCAGAGCTAACTATGGCTACACCTTC CASNPRGRGRANYGYTF
TRBJ2-7 NA NA TRBV28 TGTGCCAGCACTCGTCCCGGTAGCTCCTACGAGCAGTACTTC CASTRPGSSYEQYF
TRBJ2-3 TRBD2 NA TRBV10-3 TGTGCCATGAGCTCGGCGGGAGAGCGGGGTACGCAGTATTTT CAMSSAGERGTQYF
TRBJ1-4 TRBD1 NA TRBV28 TGTGCCAGCAGTAGTGCGGGACAGGGCATTAATGAAAAACTGTTTTTT CASSSAGQGINEKLFF
TRBJ1-1 NA NA TRBV7-9 TGTGCCAGCAGGCCCCCGGGGAAGGGAGGATCTGAAGCTTTCTTT CASRPPGKGGSEAFF
TRBJ2-7 NA NA TRBV5-6 TGTGCCAGCAGCTTGGTGACAGCCTACGAGCAGTACTTC CASSLVTAYEQYF
TRBJ2-5 NA NA TRBV7-3 TGTGCCAGCAGCTTGTACAGCCAAGAGACCCAGTACTTC CASSLYSQETQYF
TRBJ1-5 NA NA TRBV4-1 TGCGCCAGCAGCTCCTCTGTGAGCAGGGACCAGCCCCAGCATTTT CASSSSVSRDQPQHF
TRBJ1-6 NA NA TRBV7-2 TGTGCCAGCACCCTGGTCCTGCAGGCTAATTCACCCCTCCACTTT CASTLVLQANSPLHF
TRBJ1-2 TRBD1 NA TRBV6-2/TRBV6-3 TGTGCCAGCAGTCGGGACAGATACTATGGCTACACCTTC CASSRDRYYGYTF
TRBJ2-7 TRBD1 once TRBV9 TGTGCCAGCAGCGTCGCCGGGACAGGCCCCTACGAGCAGTACTTC CASSVAGTGPYEQYF
TRBJ2-1 NA once TRBV9 TGTGCCAGCAGCCCCCTACGGATCTCCTACAATGAGCAGTTCTTC CASSPLRISYNEQFF
TRBJ1-6 TRBD1 NA TRBV5-1 TGCGCCAGCAGCTCGGGACAGGGGGCTAATTCACCCCTCCACTTT CASSSGQGANSPLHF
TRBJ1-6 TRBD1 few TRBV10-3 TGTGCCATCAGCGGAGACAGGGCCCCAAATTCACCCCTCCACTTT CAISGDRAPNSPLHF
TRBJ1-1 NA NA TRBV15 TGTGCCACCAGCAGAGAGGGACACATGAACACTGAAGCTTTCTTT CATSREGHMNTEAFF
TRBJ2-7 NA NA TRBV30 TGTGCCTGGAGTGCCGTCAGCCACGAGCAGTACTTC CAWSAVSHEQYF
TRBJ2-1 TRBD2 NA TRBV10-3 TGTGCCATCTCCAGGAGGGAGGGGAACAATGAGCAGTTCTTC CAISRREGNNEQFF
TRBJ1-1 NA NA TRBV10-2 TGCGCCAGCAGTGAGCAGTCGAACACTGAAGCTTTCTTT CASSEQSNTEAFF
TRBJ1-2 NA NA TRBV29-1 TGCAGCGTTGAAGAGGGAGGTGGCTACACCTTC CSVEEGGGYTF
TRBJ1-1 NA few TRBV11-2 TGTGCCAGCAGCTTTGAACAGGGTGAAGCTTTCTTT CASSFEQGEAFF
TRBJ1-2 NA NA TRBV5-6 TGTGCCAGCAGCTCCTTTTCGGGCCGAATTAGGCAGTCTAACGGCTACACCTTC CASSSFSGRIRQSNGYTF
TRBJ1-6 TRBD1 few TRBV2 TGTGCCAGCAGTGAATTGGCCAGGGGGGAATATAATTCACCCCTCCACTTT CASSELARGEYNSPLHF